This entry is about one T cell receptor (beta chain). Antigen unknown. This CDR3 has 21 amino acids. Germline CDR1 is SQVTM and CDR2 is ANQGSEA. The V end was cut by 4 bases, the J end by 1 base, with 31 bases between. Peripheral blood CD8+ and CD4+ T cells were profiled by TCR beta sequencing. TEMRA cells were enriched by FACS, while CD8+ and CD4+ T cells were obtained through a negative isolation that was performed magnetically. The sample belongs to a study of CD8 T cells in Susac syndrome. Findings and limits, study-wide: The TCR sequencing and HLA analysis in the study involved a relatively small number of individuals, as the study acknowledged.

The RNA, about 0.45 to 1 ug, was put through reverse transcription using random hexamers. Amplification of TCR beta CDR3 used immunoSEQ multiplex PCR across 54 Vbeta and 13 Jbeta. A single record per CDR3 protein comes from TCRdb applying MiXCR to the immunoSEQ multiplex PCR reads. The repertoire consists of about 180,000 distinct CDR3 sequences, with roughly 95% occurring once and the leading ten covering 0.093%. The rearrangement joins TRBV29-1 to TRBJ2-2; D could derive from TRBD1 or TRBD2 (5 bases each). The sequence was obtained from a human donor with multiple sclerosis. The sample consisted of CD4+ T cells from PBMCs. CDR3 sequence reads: CSVVVGRIDRSTLGNTGELFF. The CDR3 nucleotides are TGCAGCGTTGTCGTGGGGAGAATCGACAGATCAACCCTGGGGAACACCGGGGAGCTGTTTTTT.